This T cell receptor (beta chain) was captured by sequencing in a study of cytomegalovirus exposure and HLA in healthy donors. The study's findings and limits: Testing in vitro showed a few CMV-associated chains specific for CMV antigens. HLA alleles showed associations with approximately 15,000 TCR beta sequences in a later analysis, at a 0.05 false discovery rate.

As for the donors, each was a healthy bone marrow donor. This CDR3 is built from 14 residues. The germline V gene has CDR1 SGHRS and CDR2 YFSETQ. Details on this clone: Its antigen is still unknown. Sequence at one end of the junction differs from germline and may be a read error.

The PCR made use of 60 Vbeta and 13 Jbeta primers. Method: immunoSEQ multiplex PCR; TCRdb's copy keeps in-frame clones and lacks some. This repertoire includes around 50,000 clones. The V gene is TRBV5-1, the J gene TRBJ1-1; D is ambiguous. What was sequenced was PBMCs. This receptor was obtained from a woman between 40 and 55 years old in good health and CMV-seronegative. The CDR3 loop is CASSLEWQEPEDFF. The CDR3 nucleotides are TGCGCCAGCAGCTTGGAATGGCAGGAACCTGAAGATTTCTTT.